The rows below give T cell receptor beta chains drawn from one sample of a study of blood T cell repertoires in COVID-19. Data came from immunoSEQ multiplex PCR; TCRdb stores just in-frame clones and leaves some out. The data show around 370,000 clones, with approximately 90% seen just once and 1.2% held by the top ten. Sequencing was done on a sample of PBMCs or T cells enriched from blood (not recorded which). The receptors originated from a woman between 18 and 30 years old who had recovered from COVID-19. The CDR3 runs from the conserved cysteine through the conserved F or W. Each record gives: J gene, CDR3 length, V gene, clone size, D gene, CDR3 protein, CDR3 DNA. The D gene is left open where the match is weak. Expanded clones get a size class; other rows say once, few or many, or leave the size out.

TRBJ2-7,15,TRBV6-6,-,-,CASSYSLGASYEQYF,TGTGCCAGCAGTTACTCGTTAGGGGCCTCCTACGAGCAGTACTTC
TRBJ1-6,15,TRBV19,-,TRBD1,CASRTGTGVLSPLHF,TGTGCCAGTAGGACCGGGACAGGGGTCTTATCACCCCTCCACTTT
TRBJ1-1,14,TRBV10-3,-,-,CAISPADMNTEAFF,TGTGCCATCAGTCCAGCCGACATGAACACTGAAGCTTTCTTT
TRBJ1-3,16,TRBV5-5,-,TRBD1,CASSLAGTGNGNTIYF,TGTGCCAGCAGCCTAGCCGGGACAGGGAACGGAAACACCATATATTTT
TRBJ2-7,15,TRBV4-2,-,TRBD1,CASSQVSQGAGEQYF,TGTGCCAGCAGCCAAGTCTCACAGGGGGCAGGAGAGCAGTACTTC
TRBJ1-2,15,TRBV4-1,-,TRBD1,CASSRTGTALYGYTF,TGCGCCAGCAGCCGTACCGGGACAGCCCTCTATGGCTACACCTTC
TRBJ1-4,17,TRBV28,-,TRBD1,CASGRTPTGKVNEKLFF,TGTGCCAGCGGAAGGACGCCGACAGGGAAGGTGAATGAAAAACTGTTTTTT
TRBJ2-7,15,TRBV2,-,-,CASSPTGSVYYEQYF,TGTGCCAGCAGTCCGACAGGCTCTGTCTACTACGAGCAGTACTTC
TRBJ1-6,14,TRBV6-5,-,-,CASSSPSPNSPLHF,TGTGCCAGCAGTTCTCCCTCTCCTAATTCACCCCTCCACTTT
TRBJ1-1,13,TRBV18,-,TRBD1,CASSRQGNTEAFF,TGTGCCAGCTCCCGACAGGGTAACACTGAAGCTTTCTTT
TRBJ2-1,15,TRBV18,-,-,CASSVSGGAYNEQFF,TGTGCCAGCTCAGTTAGCGGAGGGGCCTACAATGAGCAGTTCTTC
TRBJ1-2,13,TRBV6-5,-,-,CASSSDSYYGYTF,TGTGCCAGCAGTTCCGACAGCTACTATGGCTACACCTTC
TRBJ1-5,17,TRBV5-6,-,TRBD1,CASSLHRGSVAGQPQHF,TGTGCCAGCAGCTTGCACAGGGGTAGCGTCGCGGGTCAGCCCCAGCATTTT
TRBJ1-2,14,TRBV2,-,-,CASSESSRVYGYTF,TGTGCCAGCAGCGAGAGCTCCAGGGTCTATGGCTACACCTTC
TRBJ2-5,15,TRBV11-2,-,TRBD2,CASSLGQGGRETQYF,TGTGCCAGCAGCTTAGGTCAGGGAGGGAGAGAGACCCAGTACTTC
TRBJ1-2,16,TRBV29-1,-,TRBD1,CSVHRDSPSFNYGYTF,TGCAGCGTCCACCGGGACAGCCCGTCCTTTAACTATGGCTACACCTTC
TRBJ1-1,12,TRBV19,once,-,CASIGTRGEAFF,TGTGCCAGTATCGGAACCAGGGGCGAAGCTTTCTTT
TRBJ2-1,18,TRBV3-1/TRBV3-2,-,-,CASSQARGRSNSYNEQFF,TGTGCCAGCAGCCAAGCTCGTGGGCGATCGAACTCCTACAATGAGCAGTTCTTC
TRBJ2-5,13,TRBV7-2,once,TRBD1,CASRPGGSETQYF,TGTGCCAGCAGACCAGGGGGCTCAGAGACCCAGTACTTC
TRBJ1-2,16,TRBV4-2,-,-,CASSHTKPGLQGGYTF,TGTGCCAGCAGCCATACCAAACCGGGCCTCCAGGGCGGCTACACCTTC
TRBJ2-1,17,TRBV28,once,-,CASSGSGTGVPYNEQFF,TGTGCCAGCAGTGGTTCCGGGACTGGTGTACCCTACAATGAGCAGTTCTTC
TRBJ1-2,14,TRBV5-1,-,-,CASSLGAGVPGYTF,TGCGCCAGCAGCTTGGGTGCAGGGGTGCCTGGCTACACCTTC
TRBJ2-2,17,TRBV7-2,few,TRBD2,CASSLVLRLADTGELFF,TGTGCCAGCAGCTTAGTTCTGAGACTAGCGGACACCGGGGAGCTGTTTTTT